Each of the 22 T cell receptor beta chains below was sequenced from the same sample in a study of T-cell memory formation after mild COVID-19. MiXCR was run by TCRdb on the 5' RACE reads, yielding one entry per CDR3 protein. The sample shows about 140,000 distinct CDR3 sequences, 11% to 15% of them seen only once. Sequenced material: PBMCs or a T cell subset sorted from them (not recorded which). The source of these receptors is an adult woman who had mild COVID-19 (a few samples of this study predate the infection). Cell type and time point are not known.

This sequence joins TRBV3-1 and TRBJ2-7; possibly TRBD1 or TRBD2 for D (5 bases each). There are 19 residues in the CDR3. Germline CDR1 and CDR2: LGHDT and YNNKEL (reference sequence). Between the trimmed V and J ends, which lost 4 bases and 5 bases, there was a span of 30 bases. Here the CDR3 DNA reads TGTGCCAGCAGCCCCATGAGGGGCCTAGCCGCGTGGTTCGTCGACGAGCAGTACTTC. Residues: CASSPMRGLAAWFVDEQYF.

Details on this clonotype: The junction departs from germline at one end; a sequencing error may be responsible. J is TRBJ1-4 and V is TRBV29-1; D is undetermined. CDR1 and CDR2 (germline): SQVTM, ANQGSEA. This CDR3 comprises 11 residues. The CDR3 region has the DNA TGCAGCGTTAACTTGGGTGGAACAGCCCTTTTT. This sequence encodes CSVNLGGTALF.

The chain carries TRBV5-4 and TRBJ2-1; weak D call: TRBD2 (6 bases). The CDR3 totals 11 residues. The ends were cut back, 9 bases at V and 9 bases at J, with 13 bases in the middle. Germline lookup yields CDR1 SGHNT and CDR2 YYREEE (reference sequence). The CDR3 coding sequence is TGTGCCACCCAGACTAGTAGTGAGCAGTTCTTC. It translates to CATQTSSEQFF. The full variable domain, completed using reference TRBV5-4 and TRBJ2-1, is ETGVTQSPTHLIKTRGQQVTLRCSSQSGHNTVSWYQQALGQGPQFIFQYYREEENGRGNFPPRFSGLQFPNYSSELNVNALELDDSALYLCATQTSSEQFFGPGTRLTVL.

In its sample, this clonotype was seen many times. The CDR3 is CASNLNTEAFF. The CDR3 DNA sequence: TGTGCCAGCAACCTGAACACTGAAGCTTTCTTT. This chain connects TRBV7-9 to TRBJ1-1, with D uncertain. The germline V gene encodes CDR1 SEHNR and CDR2 FQNEAQ (reference sequence). Trimming shortened V by 7 bases and J by 0 bases, and 3 bases separated the two germline ends. The CDR3 runs to 11 residues.

V and J are TRBV21-1 and TRBJ2-5; the table's D call TRBD2 went unverified against the DNA. TRBV21-1 is labeled a pseudogene. The CDR3 is 16 residues long. CDR3 sequence reads: CASSTRAGGESETQYF. The CDR3 region has the DNA TGTGCCAGCAGCACTAGAGCGGGGGGAGAGTCGGAGACCCAGTACTTC.

This clonotype was seen only a few times. The rearrangement links TRBV4-2 to TRBJ1-1; D unresolved. V was clipped by 0 bases and J by 11 bases, with 16 bases between them. This CDR3 comprises 14 residues. Germline V lookup: CDR1 LGHNA, CDR2 YNFKEQ. CDR3 sequence (DNA): TGTGCCAGCAGCCAAGAGGCGGGGAATTGTTGCGCTTTCTTT. Protein sequence: CASSQEAGNCCAFF.

This chain links TRBV24-1 with TRBJ2-1; D perhaps matches TRBD2 (6 bases). Germline lookup yields CDR1 KGHDR and CDR2 SFDVKD. V gave up 3 bases and J gave up 5 bases, with 16 bases separating them. The CDR3 extends over 16 amino acids. CDR3 DNA sequence: TGTGCCACCAGTGATCCCCTTCGGGGGTGGGACAATGAGCAGTTCTTC. Translated, it gives CATSDPLRGWDNEQFF.

This clonotype was observed a handful of times. V usage is TRBV5-1 and J usage is TRBJ2-1, with 8 positions matching TRBD2. This CDR3 is 17 amino acids long. Germline loops: CDR1 SGHRS, CDR2 YFSETQ. V shed 4 bases, J shed 0 bases, and the junction held 9 bases outside the gene matches. The CDR3 spells CASSVGLASNSYNEQFF. In nucleotides, the CDR3 is TGCGCCAGCAGCGTTGGACTAGCCTCAAACTCCTACAATGAGCAGTTCTTC.

The V gene is TRBV24-1, the J gene TRBJ2-3; D unclear. Trimming removed 5 bases from V and 1 base from J, with 15 bases in between. The CDR3 sequence is 16 residues long. The germline gives CDR1 KGHDR, CDR2 SFDVKD. The CDR3 DNA is TGTGCCACCAGTGGTCCAGAGGCCTCAGGCACAGATACGCAGTATTTT. As protein: CATSGPEASGTDTQYF.

This clonotype was observed a few times. The chain recombines TRBV9 with TRBJ2-2; the match to TRBD1 covers 8 bases. This CDR3 comprises 15 residues. Trimming at V came to 4 bases and at J to 5 bases, leaving 7 bases not matched to a gene. Germline V gene sequence: CDR1 SGDLS, CDR2 YYNGEE. The CDR3 nucleotides are TGTGCCAGCAGCCCGTCAGGGGGCCAAACCGGGGAGCTGTTTTTT. Residues: CASSPSGGQTGELFF.

V usage is TRBV5-5 and J usage is TRBJ2-3; no clear D. Germline lookup yields CDR1 SGHKS and CDR2 YYEKEE (reference sequence). The CDR3 has 13 residues. V was pared by 4 bases and J by 3 bases, with 9 bases between. CDR3: CASSTFGTDTQYF. CDR3 DNA: TGTGCCAGCAGCACGTTTGGTACAGATACGCAGTATTTT.

This clonotype has a handful of counts. The genes are TRBV7-8 and TRBJ2-5; possibly TRBD1 for D (5 bases). The CDR3 covers 17 residues. V was pared by 1 base and J by 4 bases, with 19 bases between. Germline V gene lookup returns CDR1 SGHVS and CDR2 FQNEAQ. Here the CDR3 reads CASSLVARAQGSETQYF. The CDR3, as DNA: TGTGCCAGCAGCTTAGTGGCTAGGGCCCAGGGCTCAGAGACCCAGTACTTC.

The chain joins TRBV29-1 to TRBJ2-3; 7 nucleotides align to TRBD1. This CDR3 is built from 14 residues. CDR1 SQVTM and CDR2 ANQGSEA come from the germline V gene. The J segment lost 3 bases and the V segment lost 3 bases, leaving 6 bases of the junction unmatched. CDR3 amino acids: CSVDLGQVTDTQYF. DNA of the CDR3: TGCAGCGTTGACCTCGGACAGGTTACAGATACGCAGTATTTT.

In its sample, this clonotype was seen a few times. The V gene is TRBV12-3 or TRBV12-4, the J gene TRBJ1-5, with TRBD1 matching 7 bases. The V segment lost 3 bases and the J segment 3 bases; nucleotides outside the gene matches: 5. The CDR3 extends over 15 amino acids. The CDR3 DNA reads as TGTGCCAGCAGTTTGGCAGGGGGGCACAATCAGCCCCAGCATTTT. As protein: CASSLAGGHNQPQHF.

The chain uses TRBV9 and TRBJ2-1; 9 nucleotides match TRBD2. This CDR3 has 14 amino acids. V shed 4 bases, J shed 6 bases, and the junction held 5 bases outside the gene matches. Per germline, CDR1 SGDLS and CDR2 YYNGEE. The CDR3 region is CASSPGTSSNEQFF. The CDR3 coding sequence is TGTGCCAGCAGCCCAGGGACTAGCAGCAATGAGCAGTTCTTC.

The V call is TRBV4-2, the J call TRBJ2-1; TRBD2 aligns across 9 bases. CDR3 length: 16 residues. Trimming took 5 bases from V and 4 from J; bases not matched to a gene: 9. CDR1 and CDR2 from the germline V gene are LGHNA and YNFKEQ. CDR3 bases: TGTGCCAGCAGCGTCCCGGGGCTAGCGGGGTACAATGAGCAGTTCTTC. Translation gives CASSVPGLAGYNEQFF.

This clonotype has a handful of counts. The chain combines TRBV9 with TRBJ2-2, with a weak D call TRBD2 (6 bases). V lost 3 bases and J 1 base, leaving 13 bases between the germline ends. The CDR3 is 16 residues long. The V gene's germline CDR1 is SGDLS and CDR2 YYNGEE. The CDR3 nucleotides are TGTGCCAGCAGCGCGCCGGGACTCGAGAACACCGGGGAGCTGTTTTTT. Its protein product is CASSAPGLENTGELFF.

The chain recombines TRBV7-9 with TRBJ1-6; no clear D. The CDR3 totals 10 residues. In germline, CDR1 is SEHNR, CDR2 FQNEAQ (reference sequence). V lost 8 bases to trimming and J lost 15 bases, with 11 bases between them. CDR3 nucleotide sequence: TGTGCCAGCTCGGTAACGGACCTCCACTTT. Translation gives CASSVTDLHF.

This chain uses TRBV27 with TRBJ1-6; D is ambiguous. Trimming cost V 2 bases and J 10 bases, with 9 bases left between them. This CDR3 spans 13 amino acids. Germline V gene data show CDR1 as MNHEY and CDR2 as SMNVEV (reference sequence). The CDR3 region is CASSLGWRSPLHF. The CDR3 nucleotides are TGTGCCAGCAGTTTAGGATGGCGGTCACCCCTCCACTTT.

This clonotype has a handful of counts. V is TRBV19 and J is TRBJ1-5, with 7 bases matching TRBD1. V trimming: 5 bases; J trimming: 5 bases; junction bases outside the gene matches: 9. Germline CDR1 is LNHDA and CDR2 is SQIVND (reference sequence). The CDR3 loop spans 15 amino acids. The CDR3 here is CASSLGRGPDQPQHF. The CDR3 DNA reads TGTGCCAGTAGTCTGGGTAGGGGGCCGGATCAGCCCCAGCATTTT.

The V gene is TRBV29-1, the J gene TRBJ1-3; D is unclear. V gave up 7 bases and J gave up 2 bases, with 18 bases separating them. The CDR3 length is 15 residues. The V gene's germline CDR1 is SQVTM and CDR2 ANQGSEA. CDR3 sequence: CSAILTGIPGNTIYF. DNA for the CDR3: TGCAGCGCTATCCTGACGGGGATTCCTGGAAACACCATATATTTT.

The chain employs TRBV11-2 and TRBJ2-5; no definite D call. Germline V gene data show CDR1 as SGHAT and CDR2 as FQNNGV. Trimming cost V 5 bases and J 1 base, with 17 bases left between them. CDR3 size: 16 residues. The CDR3 reads CASSVLNGHGQETQYF. As DNA, the CDR3 is TGTGCCAGCAGCGTGTTAAATGGGCACGGCCAAGAGACCCAGTACTTC.